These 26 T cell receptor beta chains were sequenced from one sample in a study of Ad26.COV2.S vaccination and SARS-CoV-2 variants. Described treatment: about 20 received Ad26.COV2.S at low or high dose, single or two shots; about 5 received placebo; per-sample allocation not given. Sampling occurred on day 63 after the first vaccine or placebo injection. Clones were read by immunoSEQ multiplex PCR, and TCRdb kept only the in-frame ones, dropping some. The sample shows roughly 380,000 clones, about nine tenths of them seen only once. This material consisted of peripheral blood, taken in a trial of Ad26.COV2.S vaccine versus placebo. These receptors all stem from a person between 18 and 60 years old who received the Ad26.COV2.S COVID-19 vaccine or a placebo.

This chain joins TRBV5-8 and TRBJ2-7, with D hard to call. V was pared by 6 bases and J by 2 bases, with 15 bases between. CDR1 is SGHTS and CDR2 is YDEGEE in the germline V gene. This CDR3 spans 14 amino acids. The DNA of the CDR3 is TGTGCCAGCAACCCCTTCGTGGACGCCTACGAGCAGTACTTC. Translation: CASNPFVDAYEQYF.

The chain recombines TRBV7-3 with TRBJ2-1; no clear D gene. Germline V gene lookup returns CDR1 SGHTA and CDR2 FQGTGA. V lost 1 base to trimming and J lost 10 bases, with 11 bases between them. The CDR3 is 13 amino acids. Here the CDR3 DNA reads TGTGCCAGCAGCTTAAGTGCGCAAAAAGAGCAGTTCTTC. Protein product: CASSLSAQKEQFF. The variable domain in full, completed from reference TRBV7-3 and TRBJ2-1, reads GAGVSQTPSNKVTEKGKYVELRCDPISGHTALYWYRQSLGQGPEFLIYFQGTGAADDSGLPNDRFFAVRPEGSVSTLKIQRTERGDSAVYLCASSLSAQKEQFFGPGTRLTVL.

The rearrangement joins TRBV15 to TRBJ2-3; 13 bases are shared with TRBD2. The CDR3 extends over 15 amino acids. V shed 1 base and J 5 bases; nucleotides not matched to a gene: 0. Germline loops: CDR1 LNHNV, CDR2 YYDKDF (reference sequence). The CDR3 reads CATSRGTSGGDTQYF. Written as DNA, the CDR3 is TGTGCCACCAGCAGAGGGACTAGCGGGGGAGATACGCAGTATTTT.

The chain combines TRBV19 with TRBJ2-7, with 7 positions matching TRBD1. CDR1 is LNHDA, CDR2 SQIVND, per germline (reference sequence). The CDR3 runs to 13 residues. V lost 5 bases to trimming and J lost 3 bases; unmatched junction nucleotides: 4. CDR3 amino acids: CASSSDRDYEQYF. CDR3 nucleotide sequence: TGTGCCAGTAGTTCCGACAGGGACTACGAGCAGTACTTC.

The CDR3 sequence: CASSPGGRDINEQFF. The CDR3 DNA reads TGTGCCAGCAGCCCCGGGGGGAGAGATATAAATGAGCAGTTCTTC. The chain links TRBV5-4 to TRBJ2-1; TRBD2 agrees at 7 bases. V trimming: 4 bases; J trimming: 7 bases; junction bases outside the gene matches: 11. The length of the CDR3 is 15 residues. Germline CDR1 reads SGHNT; CDR2 reads YYREEE (reference sequence).

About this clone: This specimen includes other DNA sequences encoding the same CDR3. The CDR3 DNA sequence: TGCAGTGCTAGGATGAACACTGAAGCTTTCTTT. This translates into CSARMNTEAFF. V usage is TRBV20-1 and J usage is TRBJ1-1; D gene ambiguous. Germline CDR1 is DFQATT and CDR2 is SNEGSKA (reference sequence). This CDR3 region has 11 residues. Trimming took 3 bases from V and 0 from J, leaving 2 bases between them.

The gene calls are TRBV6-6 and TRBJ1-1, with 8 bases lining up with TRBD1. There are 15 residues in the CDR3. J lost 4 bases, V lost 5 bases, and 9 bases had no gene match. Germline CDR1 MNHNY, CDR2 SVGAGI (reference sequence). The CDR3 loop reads CASSRWTGKSTEAFF. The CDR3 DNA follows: TGTGCCAGCAGTCGTTGGACAGGGAAGTCCACTGAAGCTTTCTTT.

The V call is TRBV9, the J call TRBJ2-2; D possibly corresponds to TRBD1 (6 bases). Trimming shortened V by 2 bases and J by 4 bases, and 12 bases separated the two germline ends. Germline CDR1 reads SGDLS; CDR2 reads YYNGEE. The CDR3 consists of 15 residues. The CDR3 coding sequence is TGTGCCAGCAGCGTTACCGGGACAACCACCGGGGAGCTGTTTTTT. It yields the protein CASSVTGTTTGELFF.

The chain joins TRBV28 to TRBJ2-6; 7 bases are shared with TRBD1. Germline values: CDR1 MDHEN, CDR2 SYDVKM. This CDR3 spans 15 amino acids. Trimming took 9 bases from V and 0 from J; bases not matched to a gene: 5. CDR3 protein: CASETGTSGANVLTF. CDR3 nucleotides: TGTGCCAGTGAGACAGGGACCTCTGGGGCCAACGTCCTGACTTTC.

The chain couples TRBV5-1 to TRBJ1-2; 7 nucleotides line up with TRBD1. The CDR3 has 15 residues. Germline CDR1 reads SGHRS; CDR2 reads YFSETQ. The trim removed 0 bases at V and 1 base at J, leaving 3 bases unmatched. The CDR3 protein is CASSLGQGVNYGYTF. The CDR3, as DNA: TGCGCCAGCAGCTTGGGTCAGGGGGTTAACTATGGCTACACCTTC.

The CDR3 nucleotides read TGCGCCAGCAGCCTCTTACCTCGCGGCACCTACGAGCAGTACTTC. It yields the protein CASSLLPRGTYEQYF. The chain carries TRBV5-1 and TRBJ2-7; D not resolved. Deletions cut 4 bases from V and 2 bases from J, with 16 bases between. Germline V gives CDR1 SGHRS, CDR2 YFSETQ. CDR3 size: 15 residues.

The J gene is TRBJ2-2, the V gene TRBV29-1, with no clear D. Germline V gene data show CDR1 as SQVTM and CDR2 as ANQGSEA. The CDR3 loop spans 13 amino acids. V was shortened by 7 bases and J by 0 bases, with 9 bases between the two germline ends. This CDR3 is CSGAETNTGELFF. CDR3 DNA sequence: TGCAGCGGGGCGGAAACGAACACCGGGGAGCTGTTTTTT.

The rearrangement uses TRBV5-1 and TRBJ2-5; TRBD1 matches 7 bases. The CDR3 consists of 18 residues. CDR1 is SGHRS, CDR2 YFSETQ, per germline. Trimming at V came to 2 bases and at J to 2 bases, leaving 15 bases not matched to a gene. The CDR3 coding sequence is TGCGCCAGCAGCTTCCCAGAGTCAGGGGGTAGGGAACAAGAGACCCAGTACTTC. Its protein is CASSFPESGGREQETQYF.

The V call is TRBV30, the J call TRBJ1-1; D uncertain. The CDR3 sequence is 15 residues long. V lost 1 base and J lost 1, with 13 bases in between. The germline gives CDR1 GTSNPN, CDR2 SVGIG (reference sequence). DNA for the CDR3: TGTGCCTGGAGTGAATCGAGACACCCGAACACTGAAGCTTTCTTT. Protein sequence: CAWSESRHPNTEAFF.

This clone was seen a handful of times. CDR3 nucleotide sequence: TGTGCCAGCAGTTTAGGGTGGAGCTCTGGAAACACCATATATTTT. This encodes CASSLGWSSGNTIYF. The chain joins TRBV6-5 to TRBJ1-3; D not certain. V was shortened by 4 bases and J by 0 bases, with 10 bases between the two germline ends. The germline V gene encodes CDR1 MNHEY and CDR2 SVGAGI. This CDR3 has 15 amino acids.

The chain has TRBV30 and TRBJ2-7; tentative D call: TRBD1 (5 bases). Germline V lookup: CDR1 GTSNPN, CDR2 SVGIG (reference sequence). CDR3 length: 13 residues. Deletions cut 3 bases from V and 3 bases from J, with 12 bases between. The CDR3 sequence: CAWSTTDYYEQYF. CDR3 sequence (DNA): TGTGCCTGGAGCACGACAGATTACTACGAGCAGTACTTC.

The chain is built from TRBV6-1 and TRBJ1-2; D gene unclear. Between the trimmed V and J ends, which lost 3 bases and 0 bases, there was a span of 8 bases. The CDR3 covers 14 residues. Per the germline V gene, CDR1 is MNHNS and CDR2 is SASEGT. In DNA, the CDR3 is TGTGCCAGCAGTGAGGGCCTAGCTAACTATGGCTACACCTTC. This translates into CASSEGLANYGYTF.

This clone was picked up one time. The CDR3 loop reads CASSPGRYGYTF. CDR3 coding DNA: TGTGCCAGCAGCCCGGGACGCTATGGCTACACCTTC. The chain joins TRBV7-9 to TRBJ1-2; weak D call: TRBD1 (5 bases). The V gene's germline CDR1 is SEHNR and CDR2 FQNEAQ (reference sequence). The CDR3 sequence is 12 residues long. The V end lost 5 bases, the J end lost 4 bases, and 8 bases lay between the germline ends.

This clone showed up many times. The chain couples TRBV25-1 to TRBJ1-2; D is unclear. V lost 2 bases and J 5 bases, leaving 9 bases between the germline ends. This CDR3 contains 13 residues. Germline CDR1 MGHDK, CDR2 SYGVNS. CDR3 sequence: CASSEPLGYGYTF. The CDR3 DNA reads TGTGCCAGCAGTGAACCCCTAGGATATGGCTACACCTTC.

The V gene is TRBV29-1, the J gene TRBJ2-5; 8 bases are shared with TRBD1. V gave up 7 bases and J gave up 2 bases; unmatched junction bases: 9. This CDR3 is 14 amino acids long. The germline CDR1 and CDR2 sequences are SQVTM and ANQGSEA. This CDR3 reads CSAQGGTGQETQYF. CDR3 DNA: TGCAGCGCCCAAGGGGGGACAGGTCAAGAGACCCAGTACTTC.

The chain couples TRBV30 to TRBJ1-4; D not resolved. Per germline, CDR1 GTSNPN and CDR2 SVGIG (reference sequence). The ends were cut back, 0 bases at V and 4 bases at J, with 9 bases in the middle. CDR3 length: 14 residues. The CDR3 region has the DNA TGTGCCTGGAGTGTCGGACGGCTTAATGAAAAACTGTTTTTT. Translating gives CAWSVGRLNEKLFF.

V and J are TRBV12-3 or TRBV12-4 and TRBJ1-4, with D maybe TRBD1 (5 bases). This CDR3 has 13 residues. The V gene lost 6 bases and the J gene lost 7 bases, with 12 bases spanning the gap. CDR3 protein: CASSQGVFEKLFF. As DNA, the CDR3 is TGTGCCAGCAGCCAAGGGGTTTTTGAAAAACTGTTTTTT.

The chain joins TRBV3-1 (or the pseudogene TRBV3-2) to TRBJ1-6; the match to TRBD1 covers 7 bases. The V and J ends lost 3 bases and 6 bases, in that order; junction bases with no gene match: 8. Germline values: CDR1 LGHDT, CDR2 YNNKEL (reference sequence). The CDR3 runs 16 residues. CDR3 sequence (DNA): TGTGCCAGCAGCCAGGGCGGACAGGTCGGTAATTCACCCCTCCACTTT. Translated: CASSQGGQVGNSPLHF.

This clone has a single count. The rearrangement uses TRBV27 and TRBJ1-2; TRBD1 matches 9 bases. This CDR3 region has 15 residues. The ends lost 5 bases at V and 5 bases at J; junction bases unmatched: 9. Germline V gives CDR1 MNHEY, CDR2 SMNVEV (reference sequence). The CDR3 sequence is CASSPEPGQGYGYTF. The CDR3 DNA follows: TGTGCCAGCAGTCCTGAACCGGGACAGGGTTATGGCTACACCTTC.

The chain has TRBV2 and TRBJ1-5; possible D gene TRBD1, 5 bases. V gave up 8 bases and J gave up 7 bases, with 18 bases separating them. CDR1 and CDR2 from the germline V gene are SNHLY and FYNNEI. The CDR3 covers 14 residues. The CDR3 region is CASHWAGTGQPQHF. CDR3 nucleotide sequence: TGTGCCAGCCACTGGGCAGGGACGGGGCAGCCCCAGCATTTT.

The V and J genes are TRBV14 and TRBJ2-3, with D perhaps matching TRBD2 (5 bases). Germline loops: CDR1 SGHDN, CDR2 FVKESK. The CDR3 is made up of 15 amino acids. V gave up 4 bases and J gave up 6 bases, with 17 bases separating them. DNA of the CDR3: TGTGCCAGCAGCCTTGGACTGTGGTCTCGGGATACGCAGTATTTT. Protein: CASSLGLWSRDTQYF.